This TCR beta chain was captured in a study of shared clonotypes between healthy human individuals. Study-wide findings and caveats: Clonotype sharing levels among donors were expected to vary with sequencing depth.

The repertoire was sequenced with immunoSEQ multiplex PCR; TCRdb's copy has only in-frame clones and lacks some. This sample has approximately 1,500,000 clones, with 98% found just once. Germline-derived CDR1 and CDR2 are SGHTA and FQGTGA. V was shortened by 2 bases and J by 2 bases, with 17 bases between the two germline ends. The CDR3 extends over 17 amino acids. As concerns this clone: Its antigen is not identified.

The donors were adults (healthy and HIV-negative) with no recent acute infections or vaccinations. Sequencing input: naive CD4+ T cells sorted from blood. Subset indicated: CD45RA+ positively selected. The TCR sequence derives from a man aged 25-40 years in good health. The V call is TRBV7-3, the J call TRBJ2-3; no clear D gene. The DNA for the CDR3 is TGTGCCAGCAGCTTAGGGATCGGTATGGCGACCACAGATACGCAGTATTTT. Translating it yields CASSLGIGMATTDTQYF.